Presented here are 23 T cell receptor beta chains from one specimen sequenced in a study of beta chain features in type 1 diabetes. General observations from the study: Shorter TCRB CDR3s, moderately but significantly so, were found in Type 1 diabetes patients in all four CD4+ subsets.

Their antigens remain unidentified. The isolated RNA, all of it, was reverse transcribed, so expressed TCRB transcripts were what got sequenced. Produced via immunoSEQ multiplex PCR; TCRdb's table is partial and in-frame only. There are 600,000 or so clones in the sample; around an eighth occur only once, and 0.03% to 0.04% lies in the top ten. The sequenced sample consisted of naive CD4+ T cells from blood. These receptors all come from a man younger than 35 with type 1 diabetes.

This clone was detected only a few times. The chain links TRBV30 to TRBJ2-7; D possibly corresponds to TRBD1 (6 bases). The CDR3 runs to 12 residues. CDR1 and CDR2 (germline): GTSNPN, SVGIG (reference sequence). Trimming removed 2 bases from V and 5 bases from J, with 10 bases in between. The CDR3 loop reads CAWSPGGDEQYF. CDR3 bases: TGTGCCTGGAGTCCTGGGGGCGACGAGCAGTACTTC. Complete variable domain (other parts from reference TRBV30 and TRBJ2-7): SQTIHQWPATLVQPVGSPLSLECTVEGTSNPNLYWYRQAAGRGLQLLFYSVGIGQISSEVPQNLSASRPQDRQFILSSKKLLLSDSGFYLCAWSPGGDEQYFGPGTRLTVT.

The chain links TRBV25-1 to TRBJ2-6, with 9 bases matching TRBD2. The V and J ends lost 2 bases and 0 bases, in that order; junction bases with no gene match: 5. Germline CDR1 reads MGHDK; CDR2 reads SYGVNS. The CDR3 extends over 18 amino acids. This chain's CDR3 is CASSEGLAGPSGANVLTF. DNA for the CDR3: TGTGCCAGCAGTGAAGGGCTAGCGGGGCCCTCTGGGGCCAACGTCCTGACTTTC.

This clone was detected only a few times. The CDR3 loop reads CASRSERGETQYF. The CDR3 DNA follows: TGTGCCAGCAGGAGTGAGAGGGGGGAGACCCAGTACTTC. This chain connects TRBV2 to TRBJ2-5; TRBD1 might be the D (6 bases). CDR3 length equals 13 residues. V dropped 6 bases and J dropped 5 bases, with 13 bases sitting between them. Germline V gives CDR1 SNHLY, CDR2 FYNNEI.

This clone showed up just a few times. CDR3 residues: CASTRPGVNTEAFF. The CDR3 region has the DNA TGTGCCAGCACCCGGCCAGGGGTAAACACTGAAGCTTTCTTT. This chain connects TRBV2 to TRBJ1-1; D possibly corresponds to TRBD1 (6 bases). V was trimmed by 7 bases and J by 2 bases, leaving 14 bases between them. The germline CDR1 and CDR2 sequences are SNHLY and FYNNEI. CDR3 length: 14 residues.

The sample holds a few counts of this clone. The chain carries TRBV6-5 and TRBJ2-1, with 10 bases matching TRBD2. Per germline, CDR1 MNHEY and CDR2 SVGAGI. With V trimmed by 1 base and J by 4 bases, 4 bases remained unmatched. There are 16 residues in the CDR3. The CDR3 protein is CASSYYPSGGYNEQFF. The CDR3 DNA is TGTGCCAGCAGTTACTATCCTAGCGGGGGTTACAATGAGCAGTTCTTC.

In its sample, this clone was seen a few times. The rearrangement links TRBV6-5 to TRBJ2-1, with 7 bases identical to TRBD2. CDR3 size: 13 residues. Germline V lookup: CDR1 MNHEY, CDR2 SVGAGI. V lost 6 bases and J lost 1; bases outside the gene matches: 0. The CDR3, as DNA: TGTGCCAGCAGACTAGCGTCCTACAATGAGCAGTTCTTC. Residues: CASRLASYNEQFF.

This clone occurred a few times. V gene TRBV6-1 combines with J gene TRBJ2-7; 9 nucleotides match TRBD1. There are 14 residues in the CDR3. The V gene's germline CDR1 is MNHNS and CDR2 SASEGT. The V segment lost 4 bases and the J segment 4 bases; nucleotides outside the gene matches: 5. CDR3 region: CASSAPGQGYEQYF. In nucleotides, the CDR3 is TGTGCCAGCAGTGCCCCGGGACAGGGTTACGAGCAGTACTTC.

The chain is built from TRBV5-1 and TRBJ2-1, with D possibly being TRBD1 or TRBD2 (5 bases each). The CDR3 spans 13 residues. Germline V gene sequence: CDR1 SGHRS, CDR2 YFSETQ. The germline V and J ends were trimmed by 4 bases and 5 bases, with 10 bases remaining between them. The CDR3 DNA sequence: TGCGCCAGCAGCGAGGGGCCGGACAATGAGCAGTTCTTC. Protein product: CASSEGPDNEQFF.

This clone occurred a few times. This rearrangement joins TRBV6-6 to TRBJ2-7, with 11 bases fitting TRBD2. The CDR3 covers 15 residues. Germline values: CDR1 MNHNY, CDR2 SVGAGI (reference sequence). V shed 6 bases and J 5 bases; nucleotides not matched to a gene: 9. The CDR3: CASSHPLAGGHEQYF. DNA of the CDR3: TGTGCCAGCAGCCATCCCCTAGCGGGGGGACACGAGCAGTACTTC.

This clone has just a few counts. The chain carries TRBV6-5 and TRBJ1-5; D unclear. Between the trimmed V and J ends, which lost 2 bases and 2 bases, there was a span of 7 bases. This CDR3 spans 14 amino acids. Per the germline V gene, CDR1 is MNHEY and CDR2 is SVGAGI. The CDR3, as DNA: TGTGCCAGCAGTTACAGCCCCGGCAATCAGCCCCAGCATTTT. Encoded protein: CASSYSPGNQPQHF.

This clone was counted a few times. Different DNA sequences within this sample yield the same CDR3. V usage is TRBV30 and J usage is TRBJ2-5, with D possibly called TRBD1 or TRBD2 (6 bases each). Germline V gene data show CDR1 as GTSNPN and CDR2 as SVGIG (reference sequence). CDR3 length: 14 amino acids. The V end lost 2 bases, the J end lost 2 bases, and 12 bases lay between the germline ends. In nucleotides, the CDR3 is TGTGCCTGGAGTCGGGGGCAGGGGCAAGAGACCCAGTACTTC. Amino acids: CAWSRGQGQETQYF.

The rearrangement joins TRBV18 to TRBJ2-2; no clear D. Germline V gene data show CDR1 as KGHSH and CDR2 as LQKENI. The CDR3 extends over 17 amino acids. V was pared by 0 bases and J by 0 bases, with 11 bases between. CDR3 sequence (DNA): TGTGCCAGCTCACCACCGATCGCCGCCGCGAACACCGGGGAGCTGTTTTTT. This encodes CASSPPIAAANTGELFF.

The gene calls are TRBV4-3 and TRBJ1-6; D remains unclear. The germline CDR1 and CDR2 sequences are LGHNA and YSLEER. The CDR3 runs to 15 residues. V shed 0 bases and J shed 9 bases, with 12 bases lying between them. The CDR3 loop is CASSQEKLGSSPLHF. In DNA form, the CDR3 reads TGCGCCAGCAGCCAAGAGAAATTAGGGAGTTCACCCCTCCACTTT.

This clone has just a few counts. The chain is built from TRBV12-5 and TRBJ2-7, with D perhaps matching TRBD1 (5 bases). V gave up 4 bases and J gave up 2 bases, with 12 bases separating them. This CDR3 has 14 residues. CDR1 is LGHNT, CDR2 FRNRAP, per germline. The CDR3: CASGSDTYPYEQYF. The CDR3 coding sequence is TGTGCTAGTGGTTCGGACACTTACCCCTACGAGCAGTACTTC. The entire variable domain, with the rest obtained from reference TRBV12-5 and TRBJ2-7, is as follows: DARVTQTPRHKVTEMGQEVTMRCQPILGHNTVFWYRQTMMQGLELLAYFRNRAPLDDSGMPKDRFSAEMPDATLATLKIQPSEPRDSAVYFCASGSDTYPYEQYFGPGTRLTVT.

This clone was seen more than once but under ten times. This sequence joins TRBV2 and TRBJ2-3; D ambiguous. Trimming cost V 0 bases and J 0 bases, with 10 bases left between them. From germline, CDR1 is SNHLY and CDR2 FYNNEI. This CDR3 is 16 amino acids long. CDR3 residues: CASSEAAQSSTDTQYF. Written as DNA, the CDR3 is TGTGCCAGCAGTGAAGCAGCACAGTCTAGCACAGATACGCAGTATTTT.

The chain recombines TRBV14 with TRBJ2-7; D is ambiguous. The V end lost 2 bases, the J end lost 4 bases, and 0 bases lay between the germline ends. Germline values: CDR1 SGHDN, CDR2 FVKESK. The CDR3 has 10 residues. This CDR3 reads CASSQYEQYF. The CDR3 nucleotides read TGTGCCAGCAGCCAATACGAGCAGTACTTC.

The gene calls are TRBV5-1 and TRBJ2-3; D ambiguous. Trimming took 0 bases from V and 10 from J, leaving 12 bases between them. Germline V gene data show CDR1 as SGHRS and CDR2 as YFSETQ. There are 13 residues in the CDR3. The CDR3 loop is CASSLDPPRAQYF. The CDR3 DNA reads TGCGCCAGCAGCTTGGATCCCCCCAGAGCGCAGTATTTT. Using reference TRBV5-1 and TRBJ2-3 for the parts outside the CDR3, the full variable domain is KAGVTQTPRYLIKTRGQQVTLSCSPISGHRSVSWYQQTPGQGLQFLFEYFSETQRNKGNFPGRFSGRQFSNSRSEMNVSTLELGDSALYLCASSLDPPRAQYFGPGTRLTVL.

This clone was seen only a few times. The rearrangement joins TRBV30 to TRBJ1-1, with 8 bases that match TRBD1. The CDR3 has 16 residues. The ends lost 2 bases at V and 3 bases at J; junction bases unmatched: 11. Germline assignment: CDR1 GTSNPN and CDR2 SVGIG (reference sequence). CDR3 amino acids: CAWSIRAGRGHTEAFF. CDR3 nucleotide sequence: TGTGCCTGGAGTATACGAGCGGGCAGGGGGCACACTGAAGCTTTCTTT.

This chain links TRBV30 with TRBJ2-5; 10 positions match TRBD1. The CDR3 totals 15 residues. Trimming at V came to 2 bases and at J to 5 bases, leaving 8 bases not matched to a gene. Germline loops: CDR1 GTSNPN, CDR2 SVGIG (reference sequence). Written as DNA, the CDR3 is TGTGCCTGGAGTATGGGACAGGGGTCGGGGGAGACCCAGTACTTC. As protein: CAWSMGQGSGETQYF.

V usage is TRBV18 and J usage is TRBJ1-4; the D is unclear. The CDR3 spans 15 residues. Trimming took 4 bases from V and 6 from J, leaving 15 bases between them. CDR1 KGHSH and CDR2 LQKENI come from the germline V gene. CDR3 in DNA: TGTGCCAGCTCACGATCCCGGGGAGAAGATGAAAAACTGTTTTTT. Translated: CASSRSRGEDEKLFF.

The chain employs TRBV5-1 and TRBJ2-3; weak D call: TRBD1 (5 bases). The CDR3 runs 15 residues. Germline V lookup: CDR1 SGHRS, CDR2 YFSETQ. V gave up 4 bases and J gave up 3 bases, with 15 bases separating them. The DNA for the CDR3 is TGCGCCAGCAGCGCCGTAGGGCCAGGGACAGATACGCAGTATTTT. Protein product: CASSAVGPGTDTQYF.

The J gene is TRBJ1-1, the V gene TRBV30, with D tentatively TRBD1 (6 bases). The CDR3 consists of 11 residues. V gave up 4 bases and J gave up 10 bases, with 13 bases separating them. Germline V CDR1 and CDR2: GTSNPN, SVGIG (reference sequence). This CDR3 is CAWTRGGGAFF. As DNA, the CDR3 is TGTGCCTGGACCCGTGGAGGGGGAGCTTTCTTT. Combining the CDR3 with reference TRBV30 and TRBJ1-1 gives the whole variable domain SQTIHQWPATLVQPVGSPLSLECTVEGTSNPNLYWYRQAAGRGLQLLFYSVGIGQISSEVPQNLSASRPQDRQFILSSKKLLLSDSGFYLCAWTRGGGAFFGQGTRLTVV.

This rearrangement joins TRBV7-9 to TRBJ2-5; D is undetermined. The CDR3 runs to 14 residues. Germline V gene sequence: CDR1 SEHNR, CDR2 FQNEAQ (reference sequence). V lost 2 bases to trimming and J lost 5 bases, with 12 bases between them. In DNA form, the CDR3 reads TGTGCCAGCAGCTTAACAATGACCTGGGAGACCCAGTACTTC. Its protein product is CASSLTMTWETQYF.